This T cell receptor (beta chain) was sequenced in a study of low-dose radiotherapy and immunotherapy resistance in tumors. At the level of the study: Intravenous administration to patients comprised nivolumab at 240 mg every two weeks and ipilimumab at 1 mg/kg every six weeks. Dosing of intravenous cyclophosphamide at 200 mg/m2 occurred every two weeks and took place one day prior to radiation and immunotherapy. Daily intake of oral aspirin 300 mg by patients lasted four cycles and began on cycle 1 day 1.

This clonotype was recorded at least ten times. Primers used for first-strand cDNA, a TRAV- and TRBV-specific set, covered both alpha and beta chains. Using a constant-region primer together with a V-primer adapter, TCRs were subjected to 15 to 25 PCR cycles of amplification. Each CDR3 protein is one row after TCRdb ran MiXCR on the reads. Among under 70,000 distinct CDR3 sequences listed, about 23% were seen once. Time point indicated: after trial treatment. Treatment described: LDRT plus nivolumab, ipilimumab, low-dose cyclophosphamide and aspirin (RACIN trial). It was nivolumab, ipilimumab, aspirin, low-dose cyclophosphamide and low-dose radiotherapy that donors received. V was pared by 0 bases and J by 10 bases, with 15 bases between. This CDR3 has 13 amino acids. Germline V lookup: CDR1 GTSNPN, CDR2 SVGIG (reference sequence).

The genes are TRBV30 and TRBJ1-1; D call uncertain. This clonotype was obtained from a male donor with prostate cancer. The specimen was PBMCs, collected after low-dose radiotherapy plus immunotherapy. The CDR3 DNA sequence: TGTGCCTGGAGTGTTTTTTCCCCCGGCTCAGCTTTCTTT. This gives the protein CAWSVFSPGSAFF.